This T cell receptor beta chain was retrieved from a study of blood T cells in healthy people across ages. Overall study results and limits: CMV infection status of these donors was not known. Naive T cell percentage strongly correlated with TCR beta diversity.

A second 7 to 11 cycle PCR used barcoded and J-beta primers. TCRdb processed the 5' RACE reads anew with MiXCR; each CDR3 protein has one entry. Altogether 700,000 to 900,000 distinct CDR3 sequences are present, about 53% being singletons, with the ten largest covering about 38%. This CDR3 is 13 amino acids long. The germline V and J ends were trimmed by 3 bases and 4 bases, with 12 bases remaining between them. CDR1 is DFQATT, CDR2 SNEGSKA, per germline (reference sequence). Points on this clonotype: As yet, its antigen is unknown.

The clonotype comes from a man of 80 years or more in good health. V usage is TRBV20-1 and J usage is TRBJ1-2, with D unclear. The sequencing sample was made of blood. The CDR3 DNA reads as TGCAGTGCTAGTAGTGGAGTAGGCTATGGCTACACCTTC. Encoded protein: CSASSGVGYGYTF.